This TCR beta chain was identified during a study of blood T cell repertoires in COVID-19 (dated by TCRdb to about 2020). For the wider study: Samples from collaborators originated in the United States, Italy and Spain and spanned both the acute and convalescent phases of COVID-19. The material from the prospective study consisted of cDNA or gDNA derived from T cells, B-cell-depleted T cells, or PBMCs. Deeply sampled blood TCRbeta repertoires from subjects exposed to, actively infected with, or recovered from COVID-19 were included in the dataset. A freely available public database, intended as a resource for researchers studying the immune response to SARS-CoV-2, is where the repertoires were released. The samples were drawn from two sources: the first 160 participants of the ongoing ImmuneRACE study, and 1,000 to 1,500 subjects contributed by 6 global collaborators. Nearly every sample came with metadata listing a de-identified subject ID, COVID-19 status, age in years and sex. Where available, HLA class I and class II types were taken from metadata supplied by the sample provider and were not determined by assay-based typing. What the study reported, not specific to this receptor: The quantity of clinical and demographic metadata differed by source and by participant and was supplied without curation.

Concerning this clone: What this receptor recognizes is not known. No base-level quality is on record; no much larger clone is a single base apart.

The immunoSEQ Assay, a bias-controlled multiplex PCR, was used to amplify TCRbeta CDR3 regions from genomic DNA. The original pipeline was this. Within the assay, amplification of reference gene primers was used to estimate how many nucleated cells each sample contained. Sequence reads were collapsed and filtered to measure the absolute abundance of every unique TCRbeta CDR3 rearrangement. For each sample, productive Simpson clonality was calculated as the square root of Simpson's diversity index across productive rearrangements. TCRdb limited this immuneACCESS table to in-frame rearrangements with V and J called. A share of clones is missing; checked studies link under half to unresolved V genes, and the rest is unexplained. V and J calls and clone size are given by that table; D and trimming were obtained from the DNA. The sample table lists hundreds of thousands of clones, about 88% of them with a count of one. The ten largest clonotypes hold over 0.8% of the sample.

The CDR3 holds 17 amino acids from the cysteine to the phenylalanine. Only the CDR3 DNA is retained, 51 bases long and in frame from the first base. V gives up 1 base and J gives up 2 bases, and the segment between their germline ends measures 16 bases. Via the germline V gene, CDR1 is SGHVS and CDR2 FQNEAQ. In the prospective study, participants were roughly 18 to 100 years old, resided in 25 or so geographic areas of the United States, and were enrolled through a virtual design. Cohort assignment in the prospective study relied on participant-reported clinical history from a screening survey and a study questionnaire. Recovered participants in ImmuneRACE Cohort 3 were defined by two consecutive negative NP/OP PCR tests, clearance by a healthcare professional, or resolution of symptoms. In the prospective study, mobile phlebotomists collected whole blood, serum and a nasopharyngeal or oropharyngeal swab from each participant. Additional blood draws and questionnaires over an approximately 2-month period could optionally be provided by prospective study participants. Before DNA extraction, blood samples from the prospective study were shipped at room temperature or frozen.

The receptor comes from a woman aged 30 to 39 who had recovered from COVID-19. The rearranged segments are TRBV7-8 and TRBJ2-3; a tentative D match to TRBD2 spans 7 bases. The specimen was PBMCs or T cells enriched from blood (not recorded which). The CDR3 loop reads CASSLGLTGGHTDTQYF. The nucleotide sequence is given as TGTGCCAGCAGCTTAGGTCTCACGGGGGGCCACACAGATACGCAGTATTTT.